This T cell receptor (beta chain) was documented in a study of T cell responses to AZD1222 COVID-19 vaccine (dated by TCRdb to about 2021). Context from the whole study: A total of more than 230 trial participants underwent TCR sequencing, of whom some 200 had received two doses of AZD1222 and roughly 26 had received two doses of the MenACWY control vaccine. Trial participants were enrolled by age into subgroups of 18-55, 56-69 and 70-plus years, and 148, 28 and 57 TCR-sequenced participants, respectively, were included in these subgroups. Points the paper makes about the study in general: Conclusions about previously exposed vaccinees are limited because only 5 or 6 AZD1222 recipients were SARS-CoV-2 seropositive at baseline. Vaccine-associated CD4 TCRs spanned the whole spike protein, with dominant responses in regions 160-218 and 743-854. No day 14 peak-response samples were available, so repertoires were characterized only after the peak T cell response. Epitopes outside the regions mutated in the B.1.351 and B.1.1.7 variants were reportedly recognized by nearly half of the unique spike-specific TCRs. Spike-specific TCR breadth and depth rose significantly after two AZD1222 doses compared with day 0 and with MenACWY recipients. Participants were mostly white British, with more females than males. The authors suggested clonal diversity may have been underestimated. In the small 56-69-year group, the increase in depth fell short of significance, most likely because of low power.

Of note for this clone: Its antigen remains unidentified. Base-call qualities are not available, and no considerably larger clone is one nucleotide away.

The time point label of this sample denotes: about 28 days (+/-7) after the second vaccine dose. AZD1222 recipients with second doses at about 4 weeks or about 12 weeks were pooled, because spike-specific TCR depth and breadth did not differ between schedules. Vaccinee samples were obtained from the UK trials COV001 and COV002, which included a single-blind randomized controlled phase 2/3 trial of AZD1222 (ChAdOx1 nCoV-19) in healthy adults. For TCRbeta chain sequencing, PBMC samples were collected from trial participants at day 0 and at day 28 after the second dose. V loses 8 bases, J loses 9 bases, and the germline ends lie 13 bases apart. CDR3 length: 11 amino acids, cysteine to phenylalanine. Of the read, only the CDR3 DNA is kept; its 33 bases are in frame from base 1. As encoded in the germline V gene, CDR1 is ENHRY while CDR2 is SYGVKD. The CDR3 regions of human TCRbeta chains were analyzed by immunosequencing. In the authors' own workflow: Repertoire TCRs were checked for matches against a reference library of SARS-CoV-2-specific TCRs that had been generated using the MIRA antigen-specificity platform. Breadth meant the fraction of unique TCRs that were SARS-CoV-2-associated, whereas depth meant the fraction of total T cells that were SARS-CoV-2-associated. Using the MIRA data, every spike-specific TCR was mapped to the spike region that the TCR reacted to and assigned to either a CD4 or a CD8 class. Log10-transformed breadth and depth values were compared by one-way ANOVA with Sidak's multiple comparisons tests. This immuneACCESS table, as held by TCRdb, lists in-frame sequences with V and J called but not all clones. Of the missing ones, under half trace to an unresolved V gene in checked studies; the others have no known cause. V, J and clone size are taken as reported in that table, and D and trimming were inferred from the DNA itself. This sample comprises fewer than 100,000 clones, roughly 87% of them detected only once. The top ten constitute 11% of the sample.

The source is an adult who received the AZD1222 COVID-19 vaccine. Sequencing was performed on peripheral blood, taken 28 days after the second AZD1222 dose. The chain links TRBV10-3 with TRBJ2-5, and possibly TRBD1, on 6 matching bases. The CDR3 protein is CAISTGTAQYF. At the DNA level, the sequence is TGTGCCATCTCAACAGGGACGGCCCAGTACTTC.